The TCR beta chain described here comes from a study of T cells after yellow fever vaccination. Study context: Low-cell-number fractions were prepared with SMART-Seq v4 Ultra Low Input.

General study points: Only a minor proportion of clonotypes was detected across both CD4 and CD8 compartments.

Production of TCR cDNA was by 5'RACE template switching, which also added a universal primer site and UMIs. One entry per CDR3 protein results from TCRdb running MiXCR on the 5' RACE reads. The repertoire holds some 320,000 distinct CDR3 sequences, with 3.5% to 5% as singletons. Trimming took off 1 base at V and 5 bases at J, with 12 bases between the two ends. The CDR3 length is 14 residues. The germline CDR1 and CDR2 sequences are LGHNT and FRNRAP. This clonotype was seen repeatedly, ten times or more. The antigen is not known. This specimen consisted of PBMCs, obtained 15 days after the yellow fever booster vaccination. The receptor's source is a young man who received the YFV17D yellow fever vaccine. The rearrangement joins TRBV12-5 to TRBJ2-7; possibly TRBD1 for D (5 bases). The CDR3 protein is CASGLAATGNEQYF. The CDR3 DNA follows: TGTGCTAGTGGTTTGGCTGCTACAGGCAACGAGCAGTACTTC.